Sequencing of this T cell receptor beta chain was carried out in a study of blood T cells in healthy people across ages. In its sample, this clonotype was seen a few times. Unmatched junction bases numbered 10, after V lost 8 bases and J lost 5 bases. The CDR3 sequence is 14 residues long. Germline V gives CDR1 SGHTA, CDR2 FQGNSA. Primed by a sample-barcoded 5' primer and a J-beta primer mix, a second PCR proceeded for about 6 to 12 cycles. TCRdb processed the 5' RACE reads anew with MiXCR; each CDR3 protein has one entry. This table has around 1.5 million distinct CDR3 sequences, almost 35% appearing once.

The rearrangement uses TRBV7-2 and TRBJ2-7; 9 bases agree with TRBD2. This sequence was found in a woman aged 30 to 39 in good health. Sequenced: blood. This chain's CDR3 is CASARAGGRNEQYF. The CDR3 nucleotides read TGTGCCAGCGCGAGGGCGGGGGGGCGCAACGAGCAGTACTTC.